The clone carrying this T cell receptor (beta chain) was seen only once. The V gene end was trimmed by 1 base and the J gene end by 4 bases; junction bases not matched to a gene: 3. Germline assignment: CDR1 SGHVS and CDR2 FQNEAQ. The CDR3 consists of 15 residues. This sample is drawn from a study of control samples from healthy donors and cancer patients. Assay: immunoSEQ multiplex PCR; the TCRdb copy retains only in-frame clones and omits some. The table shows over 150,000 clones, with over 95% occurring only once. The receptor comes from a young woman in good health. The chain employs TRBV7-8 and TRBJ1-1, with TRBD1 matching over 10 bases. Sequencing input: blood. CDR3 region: CASSLGWDRGTEAFF. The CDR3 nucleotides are TGTGCCAGCAGCTTAGGGTGGGACAGGGGCACTGAAGCTTTCTTT.